Presented here are 23 T cell receptor beta chains from one specimen sequenced in a study of beta chain features in type 1 diabetes. Of the isolated RNA, all was reverse transcribed, and so the sequenced material was expressed TCRB transcripts. Repertoires were generated with immunoSEQ multiplex PCR, while TCRdb's copy carries only in-frame clones and drops some. The table records more than 85,000 clones, around 40% of them present only once. Specimen: stem cell memory CD4+ T cells from blood. The receptor set was obtained from a woman between 18 and 29 years old in good health.

The rearrangement uses TRBV28 and TRBJ2-6; no clear D gene. CDR1 and CDR2 (germline): MDHEN, SYDVKM. The length of the CDR3 is 17 residues. Trimming pared 4 bases from V and 0 bases from J, leaving 13 bases between. CDR3 nucleotides: TGTGCCAGCAGTTGGGCCGGAATCGGCTCTGGGGCCAACGTCCTGACTTTC. Protein product: CASSWAGIGSGANVLTF.

CDR3 in amino acids: CASSLAHNSNQPQHF. The CDR3, as DNA: TGTGCCAGCAGCCTTGCACATAATAGCAATCAGCCCCAGCATTTT. The chain joins TRBV5-6 to TRBJ1-5, with D uncertain. Trimming removed 4 bases at V and 0 bases at J, with 11 bases between. This CDR3 has 15 amino acids. Germline values: CDR1 SGHDT, CDR2 YYEEEE.

This clone was seen a few times. The CDR3 reads CASSLTRVGSGNQPQHF. The CDR3 coding sequence is TGTGCCAGCAGTTTAACCAGGGTTGGAAGCGGCAATCAGCCCCAGCATTTT. The J gene is TRBJ1-5, the V gene TRBV28, with TRBD1 as a possible D gene (5 bases). V was trimmed by 2 bases and J by 2 bases, leaving 16 bases between them. Germline V gives CDR1 MDHEN, CDR2 SYDVKM. The length of the CDR3 is 17 residues.

This clone appeared a single time. The V gene is TRBV28, the J gene TRBJ2-7, with 7 bases identical to TRBD1. Germline V gene lookup returns CDR1 MDHEN and CDR2 SYDVKM. The V gene end was trimmed by 6 bases and the J gene end by 4 bases; junction bases not matched to a gene: 9. The CDR3 loop spans 14 amino acids. The CDR3 sequence is CASRGTVGLYEQYF. The CDR3 nucleotides are TGTGCCAGCAGAGGGACAGTGGGATTATACGAGCAGTACTTC.

This clone has a handful of counts. This sequence joins TRBV15 and TRBJ2-1; 10 bases match TRBD2. The V gene end was trimmed by 1 base and the J gene end by 6 bases; junction bases not matched to a gene: 6. Germline V lookup: CDR1 LNHNV, CDR2 YYDKDF (reference sequence). This CDR3 is 16 amino acids long. The CDR3 protein is CATSRGRTSGFNEQFF. CDR3 in DNA: TGTGCCACCAGCAGAGGTAGGACTAGCGGATTCAATGAGCAGTTCTTC. The whole variable domain, filled in from reference TRBV15 and TRBJ2-1, reads DAMVIQNPRYQVTQFGKPVTLSCSQTLNHNVMYWYQQKSSQAPKLLFHYYDKDFNNEADTPDNFQSRRPNTSFCFLDIRSPGLGDTAMYLCATSRGRTSGFNEQFFGPGTRLTVL.

This chain links TRBV7-9 with TRBJ2-2; weak D call: TRBD2 (6 bases). Germline CDR1 and CDR2: SEHNR and FQNEAQ (reference sequence). There are 16 residues in the CDR3. V was cut by 5 bases and J by 2 bases, with 15 bases left in between. As DNA, the CDR3 is TGTGCCAGCAGCCACGGACCGGGACTTAACACCGGGGAGCTGTTTTTT. Translated, it gives CASSHGPGLNTGELFF.

This clone has just a few counts. The chain is built from TRBV7-4 and TRBJ2-4; 8 bases line up with TRBD1. Germline assignment: CDR1 SGHVT and CDR2 SQSDAQ. The CDR3 contains 16 residues. J gave up 0 bases and V 5 bases, and 6 bases lay outside the gene matches. The CDR3 region has the DNA TGTGCCAGCAGCCATCAGGGGGCCTTAGCCAAAAACATTCAGTACTTC. It codes for CASSHQGALAKNIQYF.

V and J are TRBV29-1 and TRBJ2-2; TRBD1 aligns across 7 bases. Germline V lookup: CDR1 SQVTM, CDR2 ANQGSEA. With 3 bases clipped from V and 1 base from J, the junction kept 5 bases outside the gene matches. The CDR3 is 15 amino acids. This chain's CDR3 is CSVDGTEENTGELFF. Here the CDR3 DNA reads TGCAGCGTTGATGGGACAGAGGAGAACACCGGGGAGCTGTTTTTT.

This clone appeared a few times. CDR3 amino acids: CASSEGGTGKGYTF. The CDR3 nucleotides read TGTGCCAGCAGTGAAGGGGGGACAGGGAAGGGCTACACCTTC. The chain links TRBV2 to TRBJ1-2; 9 nucleotides match TRBD1. The CDR3 loop spans 14 amino acids. V dropped 1 base and J dropped 8; count of bases not matched to a gene: 5. The germline gives CDR1 SNHLY, CDR2 FYNNEI.

This chain joins TRBV7-2 and TRBJ2-3; D possibly corresponds to TRBD1 (5 bases). This CDR3 region has 14 residues. Trimming pared 2 bases from V and 1 base from J, leaving 7 bases between. Germline V lookup: CDR1 SGHTA, CDR2 FQGNSA. This CDR3 is CASSLLGGTDTQYF. The CDR3 DNA reads TGTGCCAGCAGCTTACTAGGGGGCACAGATACGCAGTATTTT.

The genes are TRBV6-6 and TRBJ1-5; 9 bases align to TRBD1. V dropped 2 bases and J dropped 6; count of bases not matched to a gene: 5. Germline CDR1 and CDR2: MNHNY and SVGAGI (reference sequence). CDR3 size: 15 residues. DNA of the CDR3: TGTGCCAGCAGTTACGTACAGGGGGCAATTCAGCCCCAGCATTTT. It translates to CASSYVQGAIQPQHF.

The sample holds a few counts of this clone. V is TRBV6-5 and J is TRBJ2-3; 7 bases are shared with TRBD1. CDR1 is MNHEY, CDR2 SVGAGI, per germline. J gave up 4 bases and V 7 bases, and 11 bases lay outside the gene matches. This CDR3 contains 15 residues. CDR3 nucleotides: TGTGCCAGCAAGAAGACAGGGAGAGGGTCAGATACGCAGTATTTT. It is translated as CASKKTGRGSDTQYF.

This clone showed up just once. The CDR3 sequence is CASSQDGTIAGAAFF. In DNA, the CDR3 is TGCGCCAGCAGCCAAGACGGTACAATCGCTGGAGCGGCTTTCTTT. The J gene is TRBJ1-1, the V gene TRBV4-1; D unresolved. There are 15 residues in the CDR3. Germline CDR1 and CDR2: MGHRA and YSYEKL. V was pared by 0 bases and J by 11 bases, with 19 bases between.

The chain links TRBV28 to TRBJ2-7, with 12 bases aligning to TRBD1. The CDR3 loop spans 16 amino acids. Germline V lookup: CDR1 MDHEN, CDR2 SYDVKM. After removal of 4 bases from V and 3 bases from J, the junction contained 7 bases not matched to a gene. CDR3 sequence reads: CASSSTGTGGIYEQYF. The CDR3 nucleotides are TGTGCCAGCAGTTCGACCGGGACAGGGGGCATCTACGAGCAGTACTTC.

This clone was seen a handful of times. The J gene is TRBJ2-7, the V gene TRBV6-1, with 7 bases that match TRBD1. This CDR3 region has 14 residues. With 4 bases clipped from V and 6 bases from J, the junction kept 9 bases outside the gene matches. Germline CDR1 is MNHNS and CDR2 is SASEGT. CDR3 amino acids: CASSVRRDRGEQYF. The CDR3 DNA is TGTGCCAGCAGTGTCCGCCGGGACAGAGGCGAGCAGTACTTC.

In its sample, this clone was seen a few times. The genes are TRBV7-2 and TRBJ2-5; unclear D gene. CDR1 SGHTA and CDR2 FQGNSA come from the germline V gene. The germline V and J ends were trimmed by 5 bases and 5 bases, with 6 bases remaining between them. There are 11 residues in the CDR3. Written as DNA, the CDR3 is TGTGCCAGCAGCCGGTGGGAGACCCAGTACTTC. Translating gives CASSRWETQYF.

This clone showed up just once. The chain couples TRBV4-1 to TRBJ1-3; D is unresolved. This CDR3 has 16 amino acids. V was pared by 5 bases and J by 0 bases, with 14 bases between. Germline-derived CDR1 and CDR2 are MGHRA and YSYEKL. The CDR3 region has the DNA TGCGCCAGCAGCTCAAGGATCGCGGTCTCTGGAAACACCATATATTTT. Protein: CASSSRIAVSGNTIYF.

The chain couples TRBV7-9 to TRBJ2-1; 7 bases agree with TRBD1. The CDR3 runs to 14 residues. Germline trimming cut 5 bases from V and 10 bases from J; bases unmatched to any gene: 11. Germline-derived CDR1 and CDR2 are SEHNR and FQNEAQ (reference sequence). The CDR3 loop reads CASSPRQGSGEQFF. Here the CDR3 DNA reads TGTGCCAGCAGCCCCCGACAGGGTTCGGGAGAGCAGTTCTTC.

The chain uses TRBV7-9 and TRBJ2-1, with TRBD2 matching 10 bases. Trimming cost V 0 bases and J 9 bases; bases outside gene matches: 2. The CDR3 covers 14 residues. Germline-derived CDR1 and CDR2 are SEHNR and FQNEAQ (reference sequence). The CDR3 here is CASSLALAGAEQFF. In DNA form, the CDR3 reads TGTGCCAGCAGCTTAGCCCTAGCGGGAGCTGAGCAGTTCTTC.

The chain combines TRBV7-6 with TRBJ1-4; no definite D call. CDR1 and CDR2 from the germline V gene are SGHVS and FNYEAQ. Trimming cost V 4 bases and J 8 bases, with 14 bases left between them. This CDR3 contains 14 residues. CDR3 in amino acids: CASSSKTLPEKLFF. The DNA of the CDR3 is TGTGCCAGCAGCTCGAAGACTTTGCCCGAAAAACTGTTTTTT.

The rearrangement joins TRBV7-2 to TRBJ2-3, with D tentatively TRBD2 (7 bases). CDR3 size: 15 residues. The V end lost 4 bases, the J end lost 4 bases, and 15 bases lay between the germline ends. Looked up from germline, CDR1 is SGHTA and CDR2 is FQGNSA. This CDR3 reads CASSWGGGQSDTQYF. In DNA form, the CDR3 reads TGTGCCAGCAGCTGGGGGGGCGGTCAGTCAGATACGCAGTATTTT.

This clone showed up just once. The chain combines TRBV4-3 with TRBJ2-7; 10 bases align to TRBD1. CDR3 size: 19 residues. Germline V gives CDR1 LGHNA, CDR2 YSLEER. The V gene end was trimmed by 0 bases and the J gene end by 9 bases; junction bases not matched to a gene: 20. CDR3 sequence (DNA): TGCGCCAGCAGCCAAGATTGGTTTTATCGGGGACAGGGGAATTTCGTGCAGTACTTC. It is translated as CASSQDWFYRGQGNFVQYF.

Only a few counts were recorded for this clone. The chain joins TRBV5-1 to TRBJ2-1; D perhaps matches TRBD1 (5 bases). V was trimmed by 4 bases and J by 3 bases, leaving 14 bases between them. CDR3 length equals 15 residues. CDR1 and CDR2 from the germline V gene are SGHRS and YFSETQ. CDR3: CASSLQGALYNEQFF. CDR3 sequence (DNA): TGCGCCAGCAGCCTCCAGGGTGCCCTCTACAATGAGCAGTTCTTC.